These T cell receptor beta chains were read from a single sample in a study of technical replicates of blood from several donors. Libraries were prepared by immunoSEQ multiplex PCR; TCRdb keeps only in-frame clonotypes and omits some of them. The sample yields tens of thousands of clones, 95% to 97% seen once. Sequencing was performed on T cells isolated from PBMCs. The receptor set was obtained from a human donor in good health. Each CDR3 is given with its conserved first and last residue. A D gene is named only where the DNA matches it firmly. Expanded clones get a size class; other rows say once, few or many, or leave the size out.

V: TRBV7-9
D: NA
J: TRBJ2-5
size: NA
CDR3: CASSSVTAGGTQYF
DNA: TGTGCCAGCAGCTCCGTCACGGCCGGAGGGACCCAGTACTTC

V: TRBV6-6
D: NA
J: TRBJ2-1
size: NA
CDR3: CASSRLRESSYNEQFF
DNA: TGTGCCAGCAGTAGACTCCGGGAAAGCTCCTACAATGAGCAGTTCTTC

V: TRBV2
D: NA
J: TRBJ1-5
size: NA
CDR3: CASSEATGYQPQHF
DNA: TGTGCCAGCAGTGAAGCGACGGGATATCAGCCCCAGCATTTT

V: TRBV28
D: NA
J: TRBJ2-3
size: NA
CDR3: CASEGLDTQYF
DNA: TGTGCCAGCGAGGGTTTGGATACGCAGTATTTT

V: TRBV29-1
D: TRBD2
J: TRBJ2-7
size: NA
CDR3: CSVGHGLGDNEQYF
DNA: TGCAGCGTTGGGCACGGACTAGGAGATAACGAGCAGTACTTC

V: TRBV28
D: NA
J: TRBJ1-2
size: NA
CDR3: CASSLRDISNYGYTF
DNA: TGTGCCAGCAGTTTAAGGGACATCTCTAACTATGGCTACACCTTC

V: TRBV13
D: NA
J: TRBJ2-7
size: NA
CDR3: CASSSGQPSYEQYF
DNA: TGTGCCAGCAGCTCCGGACAGCCTTCCTACGAGCAGTACTTC

V: TRBV7-3
D: TRBD1
J: TRBJ2-7
size: once
CDR3: CASSLTGGQFSNEQYF
DNA: TGTGCCAGCAGCTTAACAGGGGGACAGTTTTCCAACGAGCAGTACTTC

V: TRBV5-1
D: TRBD1
J: TRBJ1-2
size: NA
CDR3: CASSQTGTASGYTF
DNA: TGCGCCAGCAGCCAGACCGGGACAGCCTCTGGCTACACCTTC

V: TRBV7-3
D: TRBD2
J: TRBJ2-1
size: NA
CDR3: CASSLIAGGYNEQFF
DNA: TGTGCCAGCAGCCTAATAGCGGGAGGGTACAATGAGCAGTTCTTC

V: TRBV28
D: TRBD1
J: TRBJ1-1
size: NA
CDR3: CASSLYQGQTVNTEAFF
DNA: TGTGCCAGCAGCTTATACCAGGGACAGACAGTCAACACTGAAGCTTTCTTT

V: TRBV2
D: NA
J: TRBJ1-2
size: few
CDR3: CASRGTGTNGYTF
DNA: TGTGCCAGCAGAGGTACCGGGACAAATGGCTACACCTTC

V: TRBV7-3
D: NA
J: TRBJ2-3
size: NA
CDR3: CASSLMYQGTDTQYF
DNA: TGTGCCAGCAGCTTAATGTATCAGGGCACAGATACGCAGTATTTT

V: TRBV19
D: NA
J: TRBJ1-2
size: NA
CDR3: CASSILVGGYNYGYTF
DNA: TGTGCCAGTAGTATCTTAGTCGGGGGTTATAACTATGGCTACACCTTC

V: TRBV6-5
D: NA
J: TRBJ1-4
size: NA
CDR3: CASSNRRQTNEKLFF
DNA: TGTGCCAGCAGTAACAGACGGCAAACTAATGAAAAACTGTTTTTT

V: TRBV4-2
D: TRBD2
J: TRBJ2-1
size: NA
CDR3: CASSQEPAGVPQNNEQFF
DNA: TGTGCCAGCAGCCAAGAACCAGCGGGAGTCCCCCAAAACAATGAGCAGTTCTTC

V: TRBV5-6
D: TRBD1
J: TRBJ1-1
size: NA
CDR3: CASSPVPGQVGTEAFF
DNA: TGTGCCAGCAGCCCAGTCCCGGGACAGGTAGGCACTGAAGCTTTCTTT

V: TRBV9
D: TRBD2
J: TRBJ2-2
size: NA
CDR3: CASSGGLARTGELFF
DNA: TGTGCCAGCAGCGGGGGACTAGCGCGAACCGGGGAGCTGTTTTTT

V: TRBV25-1
D: NA
J: TRBJ1-2
size: NA
CDR3: CASSQNYGYTF
DNA: TGTGCCAGCAGCCAGAACTATGGCTACACCTTC

V: TRBV9
D: TRBD2
J: TRBJ2-3
size: NA
CDR3: CASSVRGLVTDTQYF
DNA: TGTGCCAGCAGCGTAAGGGGACTAGTGACAGATACGCAGTATTTT

V: TRBV11-3
D: NA
J: TRBJ2-7
size: NA
CDR3: CASSFLRENNEQYF
DNA: TGTGCCAGCAGCTTCCTCCGGGAGAACAACGAGCAGTACTTC

V: TRBV29-1
D: TRBD1
J: TRBJ1-3
size: NA
CDR3: CSGSTGAGNTIYF
DNA: TGCAGCGGCTCGACAGGGGCTGGAAACACCATATATTTT

V: TRBV5-4
D: NA
J: TRBJ2-7
size: NA
CDR3: CASSLGSSYEQYF
DNA: TGTGCCAGCAGCTTGGGTTCATCCTACGAGCAGTACTTC

V: TRBV4-1
D: NA
J: TRBJ1-5
size: NA
CDR3: CASSQGQGSNQPQHF
DNA: TGCGCCAGCAGCCAAGGGCAGGGTTCCAATCAGCCCCAGCATTTT

V: TRBV7-3
D: NA
J: TRBJ2-1
size: NA
CDR3: CASSPSRSYNEQFF
DNA: TGTGCCAGCAGCCCATCGCGGTCCTACAATGAGCAGTTCTTC

V: TRBV6-5
D: TRBD2
J: TRBJ2-5
size: NA
CDR3: CASSSSGGQETQYF
DNA: TGTGCCAGCAGTTCATCGGGGGGCCAAGAGACCCAGTACTTC

V: TRBV19
D: TRBD1
J: TRBJ1-1
size: NA
CDR3: CARHAQGQGNTEAFF
DNA: TGTGCCAGGCATGCACAGGGGCAAGGGAACACTGAAGCTTTCTTT

V: TRBV7-2
D: TRBD1
J: TRBJ1-1
size: NA
CDR3: CASGYRGGTEAFF
DNA: TGTGCCAGCGGCTACAGGGGTGGCACTGAAGCTTTCTTT

V: TRBV13
D: NA
J: TRBJ1-3
size: NA
CDR3: CASSFGVSSGNTIYF
DNA: TGTGCCAGCAGCTTCGGGGTAAGCTCTGGAAACACCATATATTTT

V: TRBV19
D: NA
J: TRBJ2-5
size: NA
CDR3: CASSTGDQETQYF
DNA: TGTGCCAGTAGTACCGGAGACCAAGAGACCCAGTACTTC

V: TRBV27
D: NA
J: TRBJ1-1
size: once
CDR3: CASSSSRAMNTEAFF
DNA: TGTGCCAGCAGTTCCTCCAGGGCAATGAACACTGAAGCTTTCTTT

V: TRBV6-6
D: TRBD1
J: TRBJ1-4
size: NA
CDR3: CASSLSGGEKLFF
DNA: TGTGCCAGCAGTTTATCAGGGGGCGAAAAACTGTTTTTT

V: TRBV29-1
D: NA
J: TRBJ2-7
size: once
CDR3: CSADINYEQYF
DNA: TGCAGCGCGGACATCAACTACGAGCAGTACTTC

V: TRBV2
D: NA
J: TRBJ2-2
size: NA
CDR3: CASALVLNTGELFF
DNA: TGTGCCAGCGCACTAGTATTGAACACCGGGGAGCTGTTTTTT

V: TRBV28
D: NA
J: TRBJ1-2
size: NA
CDR3: CASSLGGGYTF
DNA: TGTGCCAGCAGTTTGGGAGGGGGCTACACCTTC

V: TRBV2
D: NA
J: TRBJ1-5
size: NA
CDR3: CASSLHRDSNQPQHF
DNA: TGTGCCAGCAGTTTACACCGGGACTCTAATCAGCCCCAGCATTTT

V: TRBV29-1
D: TRBD1
J: TRBJ1-5
size: NA
CDR3: CSAGQGRYQPQHF
DNA: TGCAGCGCCGGACAGGGGAGATATCAGCCCCAGCATTTT

V: TRBV29-1
D: TRBD1
J: TRBJ2-3
size: NA
CDR3: CSVDRLGQGGDTQYF
DNA: TGCAGCGTTGATAGGTTAGGACAGGGCGGAGATACGCAGTATTTT

V: TRBV6-1
D: NA
J: TRBJ2-7
size: NA
CDR3: CASVSSPVYEQYF
DNA: TGTGCCAGCGTATCGTCCCCCGTCTACGAGCAGTACTTC

V: TRBV7-2
D: NA
J: TRBJ2-5
size: once
CDR3: CASSLVLLETQYF
DNA: TGTGCCAGCAGCTTAGTCCTACTGGAGACCCAGTACTTC

V: TRBV6-4
D: TRBD2
J: TRBJ2-3
size: NA
CDR3: CASSVLAEATDTQYF
DNA: TGTGCCAGCAGTGTGCTAGCGGAGGCCACAGATACGCAGTATTTT

V: TRBV11-3
D: NA
J: TRBJ2-3
size: NA
CDR3: CASSLRGITDTQYF
DNA: TGTGCCAGCAGCTTACGAGGGATAACAGATACGCAGTATTTT

V: TRBV19
D: TRBD1
J: TRBJ1-2
size: NA
CDR3: CASSFDRVGYTF
DNA: TGTGCCAGTAGTTTCGACAGGGTTGGCTACACCTTC

V: TRBV30
D: NA
J: TRBJ1-3
size: NA
CDR3: CAWSVLGGYLSSGNTIYF
DNA: TGTGCCTGGAGTGTACTCGGCGGCTACCTCTCCTCTGGAAACACCATATATTTT

V: TRBV7-3
D: TRBD2
J: TRBJ2-2
size: NA
CDR3: CASSFGLAGASGELFF
DNA: TGTGCCAGCAGCTTTGGACTAGCGGGAGCTTCCGGGGAGCTGTTTTTT

V: TRBV5-4
D: NA
J: TRBJ2-1
size: NA
CDR3: CASAKSGRSSYNEQFF
DNA: TGTGCCAGCGCCAAATCTGGTAGATCCTCCTACAATGAGCAGTTCTTC

V: TRBV6-1
D: TRBD2
J: TRBJ2-3
size: NA
CDR3: CASIYSGKLDTQYF
DNA: TGTGCCAGCATCTATAGCGGGAAATTAGATACGCAGTATTTT

V: TRBV7-9
D: NA
J: TRBJ1-1
size: NA
CDR3: CASSLAREVGTEAFF
DNA: TGTGCCAGCAGCTTAGCGAGGGAGGTGGGCACTGAAGCTTTCTTT

V: TRBV27
D: TRBD1
J: TRBJ2-7
size: NA
CDR3: CASSWTGTEYSYEQYF
DNA: TGTGCCAGCAGTTGGACCGGGACAGAGTACTCCTACGAGCAGTACTTC

V: TRBV6-5
D: NA
J: TRBJ1-2
size: NA
CDR3: CASSSEGYGYTF
DNA: TGTGCCAGCAGTTCCGAGGGTTACGGCTACACCTTC

V: TRBV19
D: NA
J: TRBJ1-1
size: once
CDR3: CASSFFWGAEAFF
DNA: TGTGCCAGTAGTTTTTTTTGGGGGGCTGAAGCTTTCTTT

V: TRBV7-2
D: NA
J: TRBJ1-3
size: NA
CDR3: CASSLGTVGNTIYF
DNA: TGTGCCAGCAGCTTAGGAACGGTTGGAAACACCATATATTTT

V: TRBV19
D: NA
J: TRBJ2-5
size: NA
CDR3: CASSAIRQVETQYF
DNA: TGTGCCAGTAGCGCTATCCGACAGGTAGAGACCCAGTACTTC

V: TRBV5-4
D: NA
J: TRBJ1-1
size: NA
CDR3: CASSLTQMNTEAFF
DNA: TGTGCCAGCAGCTTAACGCAGATGAACACTGAAGCTTTCTTT

V: TRBV15
D: NA
J: TRBJ1-1
size: once
CDR3: CATSRDYKEAFF
DNA: TGTGCCACCAGCAGAGATTACAAAGAAGCTTTCTTT

V: TRBV7-2
D: TRBD2
J: TRBJ2-5
size: NA
CDR3: CASSFAGVETQYF
DNA: TGTGCCAGCAGCTTCGCGGGAGTCGAGACCCAGTACTTC

V: TRBV6-5
D: NA
J: TRBJ2-7
size: NA
CDR3: CASRQGSYEQYF
DNA: TGTGCCAGCAGACAGGGTTCCTACGAGCAGTACTTC

V: TRBV11-1
D: TRBD2
J: TRBJ2-2
size: NA
CDR3: CASSSGLAPPGELFF
DNA: TGTGCCAGCAGCTCGGGACTAGCACCACCCGGGGAGCTGTTTTTT

V: TRBV7-8
D: NA
J: TRBJ1-1
size: NA
CDR3: CASSLGTSSDTEAFF
DNA: TGTGCCAGCAGCTTAGGGACATCTTCGGACACTGAAGCTTTCTTT